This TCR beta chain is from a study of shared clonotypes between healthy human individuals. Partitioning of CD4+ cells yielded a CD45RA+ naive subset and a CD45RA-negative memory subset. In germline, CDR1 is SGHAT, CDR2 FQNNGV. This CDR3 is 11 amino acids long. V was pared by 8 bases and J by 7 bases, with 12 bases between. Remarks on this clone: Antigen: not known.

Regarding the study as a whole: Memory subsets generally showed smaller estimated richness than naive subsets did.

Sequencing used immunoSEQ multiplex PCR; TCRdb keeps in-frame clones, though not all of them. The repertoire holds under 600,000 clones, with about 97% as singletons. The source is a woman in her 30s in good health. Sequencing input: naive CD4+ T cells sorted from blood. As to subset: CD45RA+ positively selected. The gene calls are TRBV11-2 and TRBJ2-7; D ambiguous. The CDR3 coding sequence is TGTGCCAGCGGTACGAATCGGGAGCAGTACTTC. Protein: CASGTNREQYF.